These 2 T cell receptor beta chains were sequenced from one sample in a study of T-cell reconstitution after alpha-beta-depleted transplantation in children. The TCRbeta library was prepared with unique molecular identifiers. TCRdb ran MiXCR on the PCR reads and lists one entry per CDR3 protein. The data hold fewer than 700,000 distinct CDR3 sequences, with over 10% observed a single time. This specimen consisted of PBMCs, mostly from graft donor cells, obtained 360 days after TCRalphabeta/CD19-depleted stem cell transplant. The receptor set was obtained from a male patient aged 10-17 years who had a stem cell transplant for acute myeloid leukemia, so the T cells may come from the graft donor.

The V call is TRBV20-1, the J call TRBJ2-3; TRBD2 matches at 7 bases. This CDR3 is 15 amino acids long. Germline V lookup: CDR1 DFQATT, CDR2 SNEGSKA (reference sequence). The ends lost 3 bases at V and 4 bases at J; junction bases unmatched: 10. CDR3 sequence (DNA): TGCAGTGCTAGTAACCGGCGGGAGTGGCCAGATACGCAGTATTTT. This sequence encodes CSASNRREWPDTQYF.

V is TRBV30 and J is TRBJ2-1; 10 bases map to TRBD2. The CDR3 contains 14 residues. The V and J ends lost 1 base and 4 bases, in that order; junction bases with no gene match: 1. The germline gives CDR1 GTSNPN, CDR2 SVGIG (reference sequence). The CDR3 coding sequence is TGTGCCTGGAGTGGGGGACTAGCGTACAATGAGCAGTTCTTC. Residues: CAWSGGLAYNEQFF.